This section outlines one T cell receptor beta chain sequence together with its context. The data derive from a study of blood T cell repertoires in COVID-19. As for the study in general: Both acute and convalescent COVID-19 samples were obtained from the United States, Italy and Spain.

The germline V and J ends were trimmed by 5 bases and 7 bases, with 9 bases remaining between them. The CDR3 has 12 residues. Germline lookup yields CDR1 SEHNR and CDR2 FQNEAQ (reference sequence). Authors' analysis steps: Estimation of nucleated cell counts relied on the amplification of reference gene primers. The method was immunoSEQ multiplex PCR; TCRdb's version includes in-frame clones alone and lacks a portion of them. That table supplies the V and J calls and clone size; D and trimming were determined from the DNA. This table holds about 68,000 clones, around four fifths found once. This rearrangement joins TRBV7-9 to TRBJ2-4; maybe TRBD2 (6 bases). Material: peripheral blood. The sequence was obtained from a woman between 45 and 65 years old with acute or convalescent COVID-19. CDR3: CASSHGGNIQYF. Written as DNA, the CDR3 is TGTGCCAGCAGCCACGGAGGGAACATTCAGTACTTC. The entire variable domain, with the rest obtained from reference TRBV7-9 and TRBJ2-4, is as follows: DTGVSQNPRHKITKRGQNVTFRCDPISEHNRLYWYRQTLGQGPEFLTYFQNEAQLEKSRLLSDRFSAERPKGSFSTLEIQRTEQGDSAMYLCASSHGGNIQYFGAGTRLSVL.